The 9 T cell receptor beta chains below all came from one sample that was sequenced in a study of CD8+ T cells in alopecia areata. cDNA prepared by RNA extraction and subsequent reverse transcription served as the template for sequencing. The data were produced by immunoSEQ multiplex PCR, yet TCRdb's version contains in-frame clones alone and is incomplete. Here the sample spans approximately 200,000 clones, about 62% being singletons. Treatment indicated: oral pan-JAK inhibitor, 5-10 mg twice daily. This specimen was CD4+ T cells sorted from blood, taken at week 24, from a patient treated with tofacitinib. Receptors originate from a human donor with alopecia areata.

This chain connects TRBV7-2 to TRBJ2-5, with unresolved D. V was pared by 1 base and J by 5 bases, with 11 bases between. Germline CDR1 and CDR2: SGHTA and FQGNSA. The CDR3 is made up of 14 amino acids. In nucleotides, the CDR3 is TGTGCCAGCAGCTTAGATGTCAGTAGCGAGACCCAGTACTTC. This codes for CASSLDVSSETQYF. The variable domain in full, with the rest retrieved from reference TRBV7-2 and TRBJ2-5, is GAGVSQSPSNKVTEKGKDVELRCDPISGHTALYWYRQSLGQGLEFLIYFQGNSAPDKSGLPSDRFSAERTGGSVSTLTIQRTQQEDSAVYLCASSLDVSSETQYFGPGTRLLVL.

This clone has just a few counts. A much larger clone is a single base away; this may be a read error. V and J are TRBV7-9 and TRBJ2-7, with 11 bases aligning to TRBD2. Germline V gene data show CDR1 as SEHNR and CDR2 as FQNEAQ (reference sequence). This CDR3 is built from 14 residues. The CDR3 DNA follows: TGCGCCAGCAGCCAAGGGACTAGCGGCTACGAGCAGTACTTC. This translates into CASSQGTSGYEQYF.

The V gene is TRBV19, the J gene TRBJ2-4, with unresolved D. The CDR3 has 16 amino acids. V lost 6 bases and J 1 base, leaving 16 bases between the germline ends. Germline values: CDR1 LNHDA, CDR2 SQIVND (reference sequence). CDR3 amino acids: CASSPPGIGAKNIQYF. As DNA, the CDR3 is TGTGCCAGTAGCCCCCCAGGCATAGGGGCCAAAAACATTCAGTACTTC.

This clone appeared a few times. The gene calls are TRBV5-1 and TRBJ1-2; 10 bases align to TRBD1. Trimming at V came to 0 bases and at J to 3 bases, leaving 2 bases not matched to a gene. CDR1 and CDR2 from the germline V gene are SGHRS and YFSETQ. The CDR3 runs to 15 residues. The CDR3 protein is CASSLATGGDYGYTF. The CDR3 DNA is TGCGCCAGCAGCTTGGCGACAGGGGGCGACTATGGCTACACCTTC.

The rearrangement uses TRBV7-7 and TRBJ2-1, with TRBD2 matching 14 bases. Germline lookup yields CDR1 SSHAT and CDR2 FNYEAQ (reference sequence). The CDR3 covers 15 residues. Germline trimming cut 5 bases from V and 5 bases from J; bases unmatched to any gene: 2. In DNA, the CDR3 is TGTGCCAGCAGCCTGACTAGCGGGAGGGACAATGAGCAGTTCTTC. This codes for CASSLTSGRDNEQFF.

This clone showed up just a few times. The chain joins TRBV4-1 to TRBJ1-5; D remains unclear. V was trimmed by 0 bases and J by 9 bases, leaving 6 bases between them. The CDR3 runs 12 residues. In germline, CDR1 is MGHRA, CDR2 YSYEKL. CDR3 in amino acids: CASSQETGPQHF. As DNA, the CDR3 is TGCGCCAGCAGCCAAGAAACTGGGCCCCAGCATTTT.

The chain joins TRBV7-9 to TRBJ2-2, with D maybe TRBD2 (5 bases). This CDR3 contains 14 residues. Germline-derived CDR1 and CDR2 are SEHNR and FQNEAQ (reference sequence). V was pared by 5 bases and J by 4 bases, with 11 bases between. The CDR3 protein is CASSLDWTTGELFF. CDR3 bases: TGTGCCAGCAGCCTGGACTGGACCACCGGGGAGCTGTTTTTT.

The rearrangement joins TRBV29-1 to TRBJ2-3, with 11 bases fitting TRBD2. CDR3 length equals 14 residues. CDR1 and CDR2 (germline): SQVTM, ANQGSEA. V shed 5 bases and J 4 bases; nucleotides not matched to a gene: 5. In DNA, the CDR3 is TGCAGCGTTCAACAACTAGCGGGGGCAGATACGCAGTATTTT. Amino acids: CSVQQLAGADTQYF.

V usage is TRBV18 and J usage is TRBJ2-7; D gene ambiguous. V gave up 6 bases and J gave up 2 bases, with 11 bases separating them. CDR1 is KGHSH, CDR2 LQKENI, per germline. This CDR3 is built from 13 residues. The CDR3 reads CASSPVYPYEQYF. In DNA form, the CDR3 reads TGTGCCAGCTCGCCCGTTTACCCCTACGAGCAGTACTTC.